The 27 T cell receptor beta chains in this list originate from one sample, sequenced in a study of early T cells in non-severe SARS-CoV-2 infection. From the 5' RACE reads, TCRdb called clonotypes with MiXCR, one entry per CDR3 protein. The sample contains around 63,000 distinct CDR3 sequences, approximately 6% of which appear only once. This specimen was whole blood, taken at baseline. The receptors derive from an adult who was a healthcare worker with PCR-confirmed SARS-CoV-2 infection or an uninfected control (not recorded which).

At least ten counts were recorded for this clonotype. The V call is TRBV27, the J call TRBJ1-2, with 8 bases aligning to TRBD1. Unmatched junction bases numbered 16, after V lost 5 bases and J lost 5 bases. CDR3 length: 17 residues. Germline V CDR1 and CDR2: MNHEY, SMNVEV (reference sequence). The CDR3 DNA reads TGTGCCAGCAGTACCACCCCGAGGCAGGGGGCGAGTTATGGCTACACCTTC. Its translation is CASSTTPRQGASYGYTF.

There are many counts of this clonotype. J is TRBJ2-7 and V is TRBV25-1; TRBD1 matches 8 bases. Germline CDR1 and CDR2: MGHDK and SYGVNS. The V gene end was trimmed by 0 bases and the J gene end by 1 base; junction bases not matched to a gene: 2. This CDR3 comprises 15 residues. The CDR3 spells CASSEYGQGSYEQYF. The CDR3 DNA follows: TGTGCCAGCAGTGAATACGGACAGGGTTCCTACGAGCAGTACTTC.

This clonotype came up many times. The V call is TRBV6-2 or TRBV6-3, the J call TRBJ1-3, with D possibly matching TRBD1 (5 bases). The CDR3 loop spans 13 amino acids. Germline CDR1 and CDR2: MNHEY and SVGEGT. V lost 6 bases, J lost 3 bases, and 9 bases lay in between. In DNA form, the CDR3 reads TGTGCCAGCAGGATGGACAATGGAAACACCATATATTTT. Translation: CASRMDNGNTIYF.

This clonotype was counted ten times or more. The V gene is TRBV5-8, the J gene TRBJ2-7; possibly TRBD1 for D (5 bases). Germline V CDR1 and CDR2: SGHTS, YDEGEE. The V and J ends lost 0 bases and 3 bases respectively, with 10 bases between them. The CDR3 is 14 residues long. CDR3 DNA: TGTGCCAGCAGCTTGGAGGGGTATGGCTACGAGCAGTACTTC. It is translated as CASSLEGYGYEQYF.

This chain links TRBV12-3 or TRBV12-4 with TRBJ2-3, with unresolved D. Trimming took 1 base from V and 10 from J, leaving 12 bases between them. This CDR3 is built from 13 residues. Written as DNA, the CDR3 is TGTGCCAGCAGTTTAGTAAGGCCGGAGTCGCAGTATTTT. This sequence encodes CASSLVRPESQYF.

This clonotype was found a few times. The chain joins TRBV7-9 to TRBJ2-2; TRBD1 agrees at 9 bases. This CDR3 has 14 amino acids. Germline V gene data show CDR1 as SEHNR and CDR2 as FQNEAQ (reference sequence). J gave up 3 bases and V 8 bases, and 4 bases lay outside the gene matches. The CDR3 is CASYTGGDTGELFF. The CDR3 DNA follows: TGTGCCAGCTACACAGGGGGCGACACCGGGGAGCTGTTTTTT.

The chain employs TRBV12-3 or TRBV12-4 and TRBJ1-1; unclear D gene. V was pared by 8 bases and J by 7 bases, with 14 bases between. The CDR3 has 12 amino acids. Written as DNA, the CDR3 is TGTGCCAGCCAACGGCGCGGAGATGAAGCTTTCTTT. As protein: CASQRRGDEAFF.

This clonotype was counted at least ten times. V and J are TRBV6-2 or TRBV6-3 and TRBJ1-1; D is unresolved. The CDR3 sequence is 13 residues long. CDR1 and CDR2 from the germline V gene are MNHEY and SVGEGT. Deletions cut 1 base from V and 5 bases from J, with 8 bases between. Here the CDR3 DNA reads TGTGCCAGCAGTTACTTAGGGCGAACTGAAGCTTTCTTT. Translating it yields CASSYLGRTEAFF.

This chain joins TRBV29-1 and TRBJ1-1, with no clear D. Germline lookup yields CDR1 SQVTM and CDR2 ANQGSEA. Trimming took off 4 bases at V and 0 bases at J, with 12 bases between the two ends. The CDR3 runs to 14 residues. In nucleotides, the CDR3 is TGCAGCGTTGCAAGTCGACCTATGAACACTGAAGCTTTCTTT. Translating gives CSVASRPMNTEAFF. Full variable domain (outside the CDR3, taken from reference TRBV29-1 and TRBJ1-1): SAVISQKPSRDICQRGTSLTIQCQVDSQVTMMFWYRQQPGQSLTLIATANQGSEATYESGFVIDKFPISRPNLTFSTLTVSNMSPEDSSIYLCSVASRPMNTEAFFGQGTRLTVV.

Ten or more counts support this clonotype. The J gene is TRBJ2-1, the V gene TRBV2, with 11 bases lining up with TRBD1. Germline-derived CDR1 and CDR2 are SNHLY and FYNNEI. V gave up 4 bases and J gave up 2 bases; unmatched junction bases: 1. The CDR3 has 15 residues. The CDR3 DNA reads TGTGCCAGCAGTGGGACAGGGGGCGCCTACAATGAGCAGTTCTTC. Translating gives CASSGTGGAYNEQFF.

This clonotype was found a few times. This chain joins TRBV29-1 and TRBJ2-4, with D perhaps TRBD2 (5 bases). Trimming left V 3 bases short and J 5 bases short, with 8 bases between. CDR3 length: 12 amino acids. Per germline, CDR1 SQVTM and CDR2 ANQGSEA. CDR3 in amino acids: CSVDAGENIQYF. The CDR3 bases are TGCAGCGTTGATGCCGGGGAAAACATTCAGTACTTC.

The V and J genes are TRBV2 and TRBJ1-3, with a tentative D call TRBD1 (6 bases). This CDR3 comprises 13 residues. Germline CDR1 is SNHLY and CDR2 is FYNNEI. CDR3 nucleotide sequence: TGTGCTAGAAGGGGGAGCTCTGGAAACACCATATATTTT. The encoded protein is CARRGSSGNTIYF.

This clonotype was counted only a few times. V usage is TRBV20-1 and J usage is TRBJ2-3, with D perhaps matching TRBD2 (6 bases). The CDR3 is made up of 12 amino acids. V lost 6 bases and J 4 bases, leaving 11 bases between the germline ends. CDR1 and CDR2 (germline): DFQATT, SNEGSKA (reference sequence). The DNA for the CDR3 is TGCAGTGCCCTATCGGGGGCAGATACGCAGTATTTT. Amino acid sequence: CSALSGADTQYF.

This clonotype was detected a few times. The chain has TRBV7-9 and TRBJ1-6; D gene ambiguous. Trimming cost V 5 bases and J 6 bases, with 11 bases left between them. The CDR3 has 14 amino acids. Germline CDR1 SEHNR, CDR2 FQNEAQ (reference sequence). This CDR3 reads CASSGDVGNSPLHF. The CDR3 coding sequence is TGTGCCAGCAGCGGAGATGTGGGTAATTCACCCCTCCACTTT.

In this sample, this clonotype turned up many times. The chain employs TRBV5-6 and TRBJ2-1; D possibly corresponds to TRBD2 (6 bases). Germline V gene sequence: CDR1 SGHDT, CDR2 YYEEEE. This CDR3 region has 16 residues. V lost 9 bases and J lost 0, with 19 bases in between. In DNA, the CDR3 is TGTGCCAACAGTCCGGACGGGGGAAGCTCCTACAATGAGCAGTTCTTC. Its translation: CANSPDGGSSYNEQFF.

At least ten counts were recorded for this clonotype. The chain uses TRBV12-3 or TRBV12-4 and TRBJ2-7, with 9 bases lining up with TRBD1. Losses at the gene ends were 6 bases for V and 4 bases for J; bases not matched to a gene: 7. The CDR3 is 14 residues long. CDR3 sequence: CASRGGQGPYEQYF. The DNA for the CDR3 is TGTGCCAGCAGGGGAGGACAGGGGCCGTACGAGCAGTACTTC.

This clonotype was counted many times. The chain has TRBV29-1 and TRBJ2-1, with no clear D. CDR1 SQVTM and CDR2 ANQGSEA come from the germline V gene. V gave up 3 bases and J gave up 4 bases, with 7 bases separating them. The CDR3 spans 12 residues. CDR3 sequence (DNA): TGCAGCGTTGATCAGGTTTACAATGAGCAGTTCTTC. Its translation: CSVDQVYNEQFF.

This clonotype was found many times. This chain uses TRBV30 with TRBJ1-2; D is uncertain. CDR3 length equals 12 residues. Trimming removed 3 bases at V and 1 base at J, with 6 bases between. Per germline, CDR1 GTSNPN and CDR2 SVGIG (reference sequence). CDR3 sequence reads: CAWSQINYGYTF. For the CDR3, the DNA is TGTGCCTGGAGCCAGATTAACTATGGCTACACCTTC.

This clonotype was observed many times. The chain recombines TRBV4-1 with TRBJ1-2; D not resolved. This CDR3 has 15 residues. Per the germline V gene, CDR1 is MGHRA and CDR2 is YSYEKL. The V gene lost 1 base and the J gene lost 5 bases, with 14 bases spanning the gap. CDR3 protein: CASSQALPRIYGYTF. The CDR3 region has the DNA TGCGCCAGCAGCCAAGCACTCCCCAGGATTTATGGCTACACCTTC.

The V call is TRBV7-9, the J call TRBJ2-1; TRBD2 aligns across 11 bases. V lost 5 bases and J lost 4; bases outside the gene matches: 7. Germline values: CDR1 SEHNR, CDR2 FQNEAQ (reference sequence). This CDR3 comprises 16 residues. The CDR3 spells CASSERLAGSYNEQFF. The CDR3 DNA follows: TGTGCCAGCAGCGAAAGACTAGCGGGAAGTTACAATGAGCAGTTCTTC.

The CDR3 spells CATSRDNLPRGTNTEAFF. The CDR3 region has the DNA TGTGCCACCAGCAGAGATAATCTTCCCCGGGGGACAAACACTGAAGCTTTCTTT. This chain connects TRBV15 to TRBJ1-1; possibly TRBD1 for D (6 bases). From germline, CDR1 is LNHNV and CDR2 YYDKDF (reference sequence). The CDR3 contains 18 residues. The V gene lost 0 bases and the J gene lost 2 bases, with 19 bases spanning the gap.

The table lists this clonotype with a count of one. A much more abundant neighbour one base away suggests this may be a read error. V and J are TRBV20-1 and TRBJ1-1; possible D gene TRBD1, 5 bases. Trimming removed 4 bases from V and 4 bases from J, with 10 bases in between. This CDR3 comprises 12 residues. CDR1 is DFQATT and CDR2 is SNEGSKA in the germline V gene (reference sequence). CDR3 region: CSAIVGGTEAFF. In DNA form, the CDR3 reads TGCAGTGCTATTGTGGGGGGCACTGAAGCTTTCTTT.

This clonotype was recorded many times. This chain uses TRBV4-1 with TRBJ2-3; TRBD2 matches 9 bases. The V gene's germline CDR1 is MGHRA and CDR2 YSYEKL. Unmatched junction bases numbered 6, after V lost 1 base and J lost 1 base. The CDR3 consists of 17 residues. The CDR3, as DNA: TGCGCCAGCAGCCAAGGGCGGGAGGGCCTGGGCACAGATACGCAGTATTTT. It specifies CASSQGREGLGTDTQYF.

This clonotype showed up many times. The V and J genes are TRBV7-9 and TRBJ2-1; D is uncertain. Trimming took 5 bases from V and 7 from J, leaving 9 bases between them. From germline, CDR1 is SEHNR and CDR2 FQNEAQ (reference sequence). The CDR3 spans 12 residues. The CDR3 protein is CASSRVGNEQFF. CDR3 in DNA: TGTGCCAGCAGCAGAGTGGGGAATGAGCAGTTCTTC.

Ten or more counts support this clonotype. The chain recombines TRBV11-2 with TRBJ2-3, with TRBD2 matching 14 bases. This CDR3 has 20 amino acids. Germline CDR1 SGHAT, CDR2 FQNNGV. Trimming took 5 bases from V and 0 from J; bases not matched to a gene: 13. The CDR3 coding sequence is TGTGCCAGCAGCGCAAGACTAGCGGGAGGGCCGGATCTTAGCACAGATACGCAGTATTTT. Translating gives CASSARLAGGPDLSTDTQYF.

This clonotype was observed many times. This chain links TRBV19 with TRBJ1-2, with 9 bases aligning to TRBD1. The V and J ends lost 8 bases and 6 bases, in that order; junction bases with no gene match: 10. Looked up from germline, CDR1 is LNHDA and CDR2 is SQIVND (reference sequence). This CDR3 has 14 residues. In nucleotides, the CDR3 is TGTGCCAGTCAGACGGGACAGGGAATAGATGGCTACACCTTC. This sequence encodes CASQTGQGIDGYTF.

This clonotype was seen repeatedly, ten times or more. The V gene is TRBV18, the J gene TRBJ1-6, with D maybe TRBD1 (5 bases). The CDR3 has 13 residues. Germline V gene lookup returns CDR1 KGHSH and CDR2 LQKENI. V was shortened by 2 bases and J by 6 bases, with 5 bases between the two germline ends. In DNA, the CDR3 is TGTGCCAGCTCACCAGGGGGTAATTCACCCCTCCACTTT. It specifies CASSPGGNSPLHF.